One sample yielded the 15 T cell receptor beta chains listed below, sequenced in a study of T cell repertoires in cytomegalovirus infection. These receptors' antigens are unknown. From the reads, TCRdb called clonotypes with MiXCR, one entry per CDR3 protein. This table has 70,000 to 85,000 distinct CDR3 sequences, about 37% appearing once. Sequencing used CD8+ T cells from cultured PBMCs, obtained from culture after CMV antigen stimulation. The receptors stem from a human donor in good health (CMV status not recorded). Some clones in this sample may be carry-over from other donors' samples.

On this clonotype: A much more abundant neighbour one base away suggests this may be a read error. CDR3 loop: CATTGTVSNEQFF. The CDR3 DNA is TGTGCCACCACCGGGACAGTGAGCAATGAGCAGTTCTTC. The V call is TRBV7-8, the J call TRBJ2-1; TRBD1 aligns across 7 bases. J was trimmed by 6 bases and V by 10 bases; bases with no gene match: 9. The CDR3 extends over 13 amino acids. Germline values: CDR1 SGHVS, CDR2 FQNEAQ.

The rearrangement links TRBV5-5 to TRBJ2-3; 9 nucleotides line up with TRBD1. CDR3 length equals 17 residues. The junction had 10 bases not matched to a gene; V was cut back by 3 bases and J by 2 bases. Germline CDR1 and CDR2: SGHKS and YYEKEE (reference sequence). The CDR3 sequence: CASSSWRDRDFTDTQYF. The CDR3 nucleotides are TGTGCCAGCAGCTCCTGGAGGGACAGGGACTTCACAGATACGCAGTATTTT.

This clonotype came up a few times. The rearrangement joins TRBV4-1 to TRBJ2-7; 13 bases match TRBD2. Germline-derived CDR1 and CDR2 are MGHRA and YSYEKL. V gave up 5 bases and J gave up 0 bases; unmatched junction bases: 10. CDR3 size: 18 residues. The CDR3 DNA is TGCGCCAGCAGCGCCGCTTGGACTAGCGGGGGACTCTCCTACGAGCAGTACTTC. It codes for CASSAAWTSGGLSYEQYF.

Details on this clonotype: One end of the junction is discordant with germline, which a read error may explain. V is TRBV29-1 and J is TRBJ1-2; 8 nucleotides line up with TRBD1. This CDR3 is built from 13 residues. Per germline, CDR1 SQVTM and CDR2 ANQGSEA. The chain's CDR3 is CSVQDRGRGGYTF. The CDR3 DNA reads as TGCAGCGTTCAAGACAGGGGACGAGGCGGCTACACCTTC.

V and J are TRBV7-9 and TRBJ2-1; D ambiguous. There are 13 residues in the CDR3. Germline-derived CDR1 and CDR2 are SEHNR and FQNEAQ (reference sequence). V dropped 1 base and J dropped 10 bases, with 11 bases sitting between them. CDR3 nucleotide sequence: TGTGCCAGCAGCTTAGAGGCCTTTCCAGAGCAGTTCTTC. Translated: CASSLEAFPEQFF.

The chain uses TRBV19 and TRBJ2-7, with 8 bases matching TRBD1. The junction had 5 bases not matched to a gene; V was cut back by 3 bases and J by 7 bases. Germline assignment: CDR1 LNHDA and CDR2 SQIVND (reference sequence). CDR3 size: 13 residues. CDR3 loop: CASSIQGAIEQYF. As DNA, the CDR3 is TGTGCCAGTAGTATCCAGGGGGCCATTGAGCAGTACTTC.

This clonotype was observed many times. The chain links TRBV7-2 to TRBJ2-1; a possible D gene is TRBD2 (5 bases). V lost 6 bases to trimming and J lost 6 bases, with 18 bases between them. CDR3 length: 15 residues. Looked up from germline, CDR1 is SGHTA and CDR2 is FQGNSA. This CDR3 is CASSTQEAGSNEQFF. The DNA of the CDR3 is TGTGCCAGCAGTACTCAGGAGGCCGGTTCCAATGAGCAGTTCTTC.

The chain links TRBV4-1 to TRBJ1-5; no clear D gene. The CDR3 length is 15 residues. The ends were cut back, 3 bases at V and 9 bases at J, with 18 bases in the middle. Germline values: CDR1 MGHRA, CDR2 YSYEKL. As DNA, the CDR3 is TGCGCCAGCAGCCAGTATGCTAGTTACTCCTGGCCCCAGCATTTT. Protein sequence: CASSQYASYSWPQHF.

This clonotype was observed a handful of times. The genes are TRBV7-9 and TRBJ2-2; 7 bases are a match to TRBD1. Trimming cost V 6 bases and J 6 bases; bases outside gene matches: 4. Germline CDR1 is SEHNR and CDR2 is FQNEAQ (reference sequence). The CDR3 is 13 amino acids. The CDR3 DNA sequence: TGTGCCAGCAGTTCGACAGGGCCCGGGGAGCTGTTTTTT. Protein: CASSSTGPGELFF.

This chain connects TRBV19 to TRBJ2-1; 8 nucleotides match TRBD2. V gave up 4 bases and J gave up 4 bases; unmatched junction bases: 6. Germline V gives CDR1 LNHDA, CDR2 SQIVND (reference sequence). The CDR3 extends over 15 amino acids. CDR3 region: CASSTAGGSYNEQFF. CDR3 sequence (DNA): TGTGCCAGTAGTACGGCGGGGGGCTCGTACAATGAGCAGTTCTTC.

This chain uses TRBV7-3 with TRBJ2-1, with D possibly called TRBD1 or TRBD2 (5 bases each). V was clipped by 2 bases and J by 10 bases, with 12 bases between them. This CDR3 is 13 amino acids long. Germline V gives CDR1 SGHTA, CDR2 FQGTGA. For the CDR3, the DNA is TGTGCCAGCAGCTTAGGGTGGGGCGGGGAGCAGTTCTTC. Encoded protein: CASSLGWGGEQFF.

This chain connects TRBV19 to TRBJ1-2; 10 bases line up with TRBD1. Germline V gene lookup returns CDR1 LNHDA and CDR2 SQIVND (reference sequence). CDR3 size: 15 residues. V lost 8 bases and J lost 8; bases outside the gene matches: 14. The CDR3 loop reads CASSDRGREVEGYTF. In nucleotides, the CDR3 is TGTGCCAGTTCAGACAGGGGGCGCGAAGTCGAGGGCTACACCTTC.

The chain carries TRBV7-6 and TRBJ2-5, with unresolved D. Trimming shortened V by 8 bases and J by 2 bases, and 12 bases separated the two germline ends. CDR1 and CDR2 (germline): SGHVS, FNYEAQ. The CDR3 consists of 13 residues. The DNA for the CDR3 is TGTGCCAGCCAGGAGCAGGCTCAAGAGACCCAGTACTTC. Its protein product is CASQEQAQETQYF.

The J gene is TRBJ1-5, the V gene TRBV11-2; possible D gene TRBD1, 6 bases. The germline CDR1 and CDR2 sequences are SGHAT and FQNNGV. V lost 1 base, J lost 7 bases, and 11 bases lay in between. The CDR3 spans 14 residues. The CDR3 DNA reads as TGTGCCAGCAGCTTAGGTGCAGGGGAGCAGCCCCAGCATTTT. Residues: CASSLGAGEQPQHF.

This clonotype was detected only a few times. The CDR3 region has the DNA TGTGCCAGCAGCCCCCGCCCCCCACTAGCGCCCACAGATACGCAGTATTTT. Translation gives CASSPRPPLAPTDTQYF. The rearrangement joins TRBV7-2 to TRBJ2-3, with TRBD2 matching over 7 bases. V was clipped by 5 bases and J by 2 bases; unmatched bases: 13. This CDR3 spans 17 amino acids. From germline, CDR1 is SGHTA and CDR2 FQGNSA.